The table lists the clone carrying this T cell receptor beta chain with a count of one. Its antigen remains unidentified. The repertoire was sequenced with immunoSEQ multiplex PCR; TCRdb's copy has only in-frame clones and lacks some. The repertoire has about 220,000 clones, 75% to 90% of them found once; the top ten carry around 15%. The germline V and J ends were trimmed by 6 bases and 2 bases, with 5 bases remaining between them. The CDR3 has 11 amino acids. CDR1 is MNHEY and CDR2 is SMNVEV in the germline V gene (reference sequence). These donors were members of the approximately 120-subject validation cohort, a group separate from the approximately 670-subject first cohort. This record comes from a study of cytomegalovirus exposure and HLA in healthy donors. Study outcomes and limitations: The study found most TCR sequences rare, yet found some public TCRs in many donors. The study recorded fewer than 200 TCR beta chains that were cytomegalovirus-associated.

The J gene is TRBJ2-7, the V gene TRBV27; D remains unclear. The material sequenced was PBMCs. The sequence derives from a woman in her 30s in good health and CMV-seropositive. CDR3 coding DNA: TGTGCCAGCAGGGATACCTACGAGCAGTACTTC. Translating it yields CASRDTYEQYF.